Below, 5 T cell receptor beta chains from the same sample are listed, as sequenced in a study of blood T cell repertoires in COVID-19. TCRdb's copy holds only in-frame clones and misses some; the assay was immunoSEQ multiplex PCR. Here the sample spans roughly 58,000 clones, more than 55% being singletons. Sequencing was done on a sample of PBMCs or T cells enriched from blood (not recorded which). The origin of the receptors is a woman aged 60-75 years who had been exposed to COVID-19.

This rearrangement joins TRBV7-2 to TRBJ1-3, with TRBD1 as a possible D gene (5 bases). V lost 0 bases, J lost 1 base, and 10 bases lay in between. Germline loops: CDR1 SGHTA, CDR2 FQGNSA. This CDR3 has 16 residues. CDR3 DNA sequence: TGTGCCAGCAGCTTAGCGCAGGGCAGGTCTGGAAACACCATATATTTT. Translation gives CASSLAQGRSGNTIYF.

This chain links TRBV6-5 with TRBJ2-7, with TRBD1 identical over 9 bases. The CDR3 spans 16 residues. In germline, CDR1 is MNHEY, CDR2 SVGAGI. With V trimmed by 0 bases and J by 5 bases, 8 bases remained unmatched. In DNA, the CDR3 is TGTGCCAGCAGTTACTCGTGGGACAGGGCGGGTAACGAGCAGTACTTC. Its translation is CASSYSWDRAGNEQYF.

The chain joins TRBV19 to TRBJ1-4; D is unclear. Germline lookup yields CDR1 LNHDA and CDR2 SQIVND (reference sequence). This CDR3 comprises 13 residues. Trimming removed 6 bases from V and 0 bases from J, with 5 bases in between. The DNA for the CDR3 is TGTGCCAGTAGCGGGACAACTAATGAAAAACTGTTTTTT. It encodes CASSGTTNEKLFF.

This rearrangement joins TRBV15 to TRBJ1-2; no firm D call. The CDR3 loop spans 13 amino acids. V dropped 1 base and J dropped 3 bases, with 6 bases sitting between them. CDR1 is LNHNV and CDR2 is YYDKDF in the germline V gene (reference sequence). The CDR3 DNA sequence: TGTGCCACCAGCAGAGCTCTAGACTATGGCTACACCTTC. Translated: CATSRALDYGYTF.

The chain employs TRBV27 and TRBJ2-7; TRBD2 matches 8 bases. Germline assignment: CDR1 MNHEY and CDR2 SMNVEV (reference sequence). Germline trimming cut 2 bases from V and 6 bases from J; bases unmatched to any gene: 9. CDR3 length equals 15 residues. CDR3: CASSLTPSGLGEQYF. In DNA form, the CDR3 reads TGTGCCAGCAGTTTAACCCCTAGCGGGTTGGGCGAGCAGTACTTC.